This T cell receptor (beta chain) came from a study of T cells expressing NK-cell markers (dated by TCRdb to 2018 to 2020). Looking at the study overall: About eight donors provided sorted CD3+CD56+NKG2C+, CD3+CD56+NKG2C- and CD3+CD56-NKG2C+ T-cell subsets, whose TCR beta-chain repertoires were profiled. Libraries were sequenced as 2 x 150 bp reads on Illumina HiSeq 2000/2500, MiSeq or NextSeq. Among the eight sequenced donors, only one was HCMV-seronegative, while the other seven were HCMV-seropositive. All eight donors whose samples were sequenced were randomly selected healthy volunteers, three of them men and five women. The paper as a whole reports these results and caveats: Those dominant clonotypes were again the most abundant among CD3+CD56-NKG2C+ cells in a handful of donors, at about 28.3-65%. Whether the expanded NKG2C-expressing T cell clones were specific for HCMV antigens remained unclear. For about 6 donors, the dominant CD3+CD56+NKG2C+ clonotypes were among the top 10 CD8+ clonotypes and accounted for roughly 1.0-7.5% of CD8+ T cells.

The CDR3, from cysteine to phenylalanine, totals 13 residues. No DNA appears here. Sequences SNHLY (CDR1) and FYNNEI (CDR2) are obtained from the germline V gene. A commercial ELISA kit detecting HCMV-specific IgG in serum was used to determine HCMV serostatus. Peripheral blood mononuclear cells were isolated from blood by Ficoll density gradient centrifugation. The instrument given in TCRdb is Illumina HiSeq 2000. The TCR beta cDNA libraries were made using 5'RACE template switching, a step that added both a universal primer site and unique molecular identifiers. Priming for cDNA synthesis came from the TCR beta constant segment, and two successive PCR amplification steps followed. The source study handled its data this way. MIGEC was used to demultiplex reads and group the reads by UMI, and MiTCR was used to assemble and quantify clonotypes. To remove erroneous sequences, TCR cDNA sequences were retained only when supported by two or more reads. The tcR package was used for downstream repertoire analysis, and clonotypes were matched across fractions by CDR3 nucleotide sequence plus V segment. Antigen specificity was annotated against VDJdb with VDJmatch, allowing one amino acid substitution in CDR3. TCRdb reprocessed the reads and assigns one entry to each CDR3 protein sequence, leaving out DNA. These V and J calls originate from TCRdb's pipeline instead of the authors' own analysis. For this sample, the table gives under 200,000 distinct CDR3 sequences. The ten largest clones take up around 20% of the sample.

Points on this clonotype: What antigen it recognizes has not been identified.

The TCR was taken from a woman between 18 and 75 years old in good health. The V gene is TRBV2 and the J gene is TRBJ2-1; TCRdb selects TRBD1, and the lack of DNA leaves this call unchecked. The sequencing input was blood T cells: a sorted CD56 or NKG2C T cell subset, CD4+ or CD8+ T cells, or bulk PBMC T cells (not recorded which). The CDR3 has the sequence CASSEGTYNEQFF.